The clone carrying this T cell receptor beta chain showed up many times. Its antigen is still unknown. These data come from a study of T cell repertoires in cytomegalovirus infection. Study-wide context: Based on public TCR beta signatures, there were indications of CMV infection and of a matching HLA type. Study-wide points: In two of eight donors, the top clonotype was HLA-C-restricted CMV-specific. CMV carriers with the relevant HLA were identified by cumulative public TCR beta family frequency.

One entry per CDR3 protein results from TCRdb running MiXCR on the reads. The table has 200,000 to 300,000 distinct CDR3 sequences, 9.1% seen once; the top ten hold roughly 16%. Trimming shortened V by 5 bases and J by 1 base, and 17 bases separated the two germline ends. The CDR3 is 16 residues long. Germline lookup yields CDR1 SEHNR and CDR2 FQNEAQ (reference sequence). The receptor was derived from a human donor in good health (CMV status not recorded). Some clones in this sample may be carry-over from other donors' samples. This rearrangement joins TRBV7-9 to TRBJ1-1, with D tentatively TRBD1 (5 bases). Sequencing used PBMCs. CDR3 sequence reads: CASSPVRPGANTEAFF. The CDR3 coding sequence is TGTGCCAGCAGCCCAGTCAGGCCCGGGGCGAACACTGAAGCTTTCTTT. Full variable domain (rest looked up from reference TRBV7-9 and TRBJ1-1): DTGVSQNPRHKITKRGQNVTFRCDPISEHNRLYWYRQTLGQGPEFLTYFQNEAQLEKSRLLSDRFSAERPKGSFSTLEIQRTEQGDSAMYLCASSPVRPGANTEAFFGQGTRLTVV.